In this sample, the clone carrying this T cell receptor beta chain turned up many times. This sample is drawn from a study of blood T cell repertoires in COVID-19. In the study overall: Italy, Spain and the United States were the sources of the convalescent and acute COVID-19 samples.

Germline CDR1 reads SGHDN; CDR2 reads FVKESK. The length of the CDR3 is 16 residues. Losses at the gene ends were 1 base for V and 5 bases for J; bases not matched to a gene: 6. Clones were sequenced by immunoSEQ multiplex PCR, and TCRdb holds only the in-frame ones, with some missing. The sample consists of some 180,000 clones, roughly four fifths of them appearing once. Input material: peripheral blood. V and J are TRBV14 and TRBJ2-2; 8 bases fit TRBD2. The receptor was derived from a woman aged 40 to 50 with COVID-19, enrolled during active disease. CDR3 bases: TGTGCCAGCAGCCAAGTACTAGCGGTTAAGACCGGGGAGCTGTTTTTT. It translates to CASSQVLAVKTGELFF.